A single sample gave rise to the 10 T cell receptor beta chains below, sequenced in a study of blood T cell repertoires in COVID-19. Data came from immunoSEQ multiplex PCR; TCRdb stores just in-frame clones and leaves some out. Of fewer than 100,000 clones in the sample, around 87% were seen once. Sequencing input: peripheral blood. These receptors came from a human donor in a cohort sampled during active COVID-19.

The chain uses TRBV4-2 and TRBJ2-2, with 8 bases lining up with TRBD2. The CDR3 is 16 amino acids. After removal of 4 bases from V and 1 base from J, the junction contained 5 bases not matched to a gene. The V gene's germline CDR1 is LGHNA and CDR2 YNFKEQ. DNA of the CDR3: TGTGCCAGCAGCCGGTCAGCGGGGGTGAACACCGGGGAGCTGTTTTTT. Its protein is CASSRSAGVNTGELFF.

The gene calls are TRBV6-1 and TRBJ1-1, with no clear D. V dropped 1 base and J dropped 6 bases, with 15 bases sitting between them. This CDR3 has 15 amino acids. CDR1 and CDR2 (germline): MNHNS, SASEGT. This CDR3 is CASSEGIQFFAEAFF. The DNA of the CDR3 is TGTGCCAGCAGTGAAGGGATACAGTTTTTCGCTGAAGCTTTCTTT.

The CDR3 protein is CASSLLPEENTEAFF. CDR3 coding DNA: TGTGCCAGCAGTTTATTACCTGAGGAGAACACTGAAGCTTTCTTT. The chain has TRBV28 and TRBJ1-1, with D unclear. CDR3 size: 15 residues. V lost 1 base and J lost 1, with 10 bases in between. CDR1 is MDHEN and CDR2 is SYDVKM in the germline V gene.

This chain joins TRBV5-1 and TRBJ2-7, with D perhaps matching TRBD2 (6 bases). V was trimmed by 4 bases and J by 3 bases, leaving 14 bases between them. Germline CDR1 reads SGHRS; CDR2 reads YFSETQ. CDR3 length: 14 residues. The CDR3 here is CASSPSLRGYEQYF. The CDR3 bases are TGCGCCAGCAGCCCCAGTCTGCGGGGCTACGAGCAGTACTTC.

The rearrangement uses TRBV20-1 and TRBJ2-7, with 8 bases fitting TRBD2. CDR1 and CDR2 (germline): DFQATT, SNEGSKA (reference sequence). This CDR3 contains 13 residues. The ends lost 3 bases at V and 7 bases at J; junction bases unmatched: 8. The CDR3 sequence: CSASSAGVREQYF. CDR3 in DNA: TGCAGTGCTAGTTCAGCGGGAGTTCGTGAGCAGTACTTC.

This clone was counted a few times. This chain uses TRBV5-8 with TRBJ1-2; TRBD1 might be the D (6 bases). Germline V gene sequence: CDR1 SGHTS, CDR2 YDEGEE. The CDR3 is made up of 14 amino acids. Between the trimmed V and J ends, which lost 3 bases and 7 bases, there was a span of 16 bases. The CDR3 sequence is CASSSYRAVGGYTF. CDR3 sequence (DNA): TGTGCCAGCAGCTCCTACAGGGCCGTGGGTGGCTACACCTTC.

The chain carries TRBV28 and TRBJ1-1, with D unresolved. The CDR3 has 13 amino acids. With 7 bases removed from V and 0 bases from J, the gap between germline ends came to 9 bases. The germline V gene encodes CDR1 MDHEN and CDR2 SYDVKM. The CDR3 loop reads CASKRDVNTEAFF. The CDR3 nucleotides read TGTGCCAGCAAACGAGATGTGAACACTGAAGCTTTCTTT. The full variable domain, its missing parts supplied by reference TRBV28 and TRBJ1-1, is DVKVTQSSRYLVKRTGEKVFLECVQDMDHENMFWYRQDPGLGLRLIYFSYDVKMKEKGDIPEGYSVSREKKERFSLILESASTNQTSMYLCASKRDVNTEAFFGQGTRLTVV.

V is TRBV6-2 or TRBV6-3 and J is TRBJ2-3; 14 bases agree with TRBD2. Germline V gene data show CDR1 as MNHEY and CDR2 as SVGEGT. There are 18 residues in the CDR3. The V and J ends lost 0 bases and 5 bases, in that order; junction bases with no gene match: 7. CDR3 bases: TGTGCCAGCAGTTACTCGATAATCGGACTAGCGGGGGGAGATACGCAGTATTTT. It codes for CASSYSIIGLAGGDTQYF.

This chain links TRBV28 with TRBJ2-7, with 7 nucleotides matching TRBD1. There are 13 residues in the CDR3. J lost 4 bases, V lost 6 bases, and 6 bases had no gene match. Germline-derived CDR1 and CDR2 are MDHEN and SYDVKM. CDR3 sequence: CASSGRGRYEQYF. CDR3 nucleotides: TGTGCCAGCAGCGGCAGGGGGAGATACGAGCAGTACTTC.

The rearrangement joins TRBV2 to TRBJ1-1; perhaps TRBD1 as D (6 bases). Germline lookup yields CDR1 SNHLY and CDR2 FYNNEI. Trimming took 5 bases from V and 1 from J, leaving 11 bases between them. This CDR3 is 14 amino acids long. The CDR3 bases are TGTGCCAGCAGTCTTCGACAGGAGAACACTGAAGCTTTCTTT. As protein: CASSLRQENTEAFF.